This TCR beta chain came from a study of T cells in localized non-small cell lung cancer. General study points: Heterogeneity stays possible, as sequencing covered only one tumor region. Measurement of T cell clonality placed uninvolved adjacent lung highest, above the level in tumor. Out of the top 100 tumor clones, a median around 57 were seen in adjacent lung.

With 4 bases clipped from V and 7 bases from J, the junction kept 8 bases outside the gene matches. Germline values: CDR1 SGHDN, CDR2 FVKESK. The length of the CDR3 is 15 residues. Libraries were prepared by immunoSEQ multiplex PCR; TCRdb keeps only in-frame clonotypes and omits some of them. The sample lists around 41,000 clones; around 86% were seen once. In regard to this clone: Its antigen is unknown.

This sequence joins TRBV14 and TRBJ1-4, with TRBD1 matching over 8 bases. The TCR sequence derives from a woman aged 18-49 years with stage III lung adenocarcinoma. The sequences come from peripheral blood, collected before any cancer treatment. The DNA of the CDR3 is TGTGCCAGCAGCCGCAGCACAGGGGGGAGTGAAAAACTGTTTTTT. This codes for CASSRSTGGSEKLFF.